This T cell receptor (beta chain) comes out of a study of blood T cell repertoires in COVID-19. The overall study: Specimens from acute and convalescent COVID-19 originated in the United States, Italy and Spain. In each case, the material was cDNA or gDNA derived from T cells, B-cell-depleted T cells, or PBMCs.

This CDR3 contains 14 residues. Trimming left V 7 bases short and J 3 bases short, with 13 bases between. CDR1 is LGHNT and CDR2 is FRNRAP in the germline V gene. Source study methods: Reference gene primers were amplified, and this amplification served to estimate nucleated cell counts. The repertoire was sequenced with immunoSEQ multiplex PCR; TCRdb's copy has only in-frame clones and lacks some. The V and J calls and clone size are taken from that table; D and trimming were inferred from the DNA. The sample consists of over 55,000 clones, 75% to 85% of them appearing once. The chain couples TRBV12-5 to TRBJ1-5, with TRBD1 as a possible D gene (6 bases). The TCR sequence derives from a man aged 50-59 years with acute or convalescent COVID-19. Input material: peripheral blood. In DNA form, the CDR3 reads TGTGCTAGTGCCCTAGGGGGTCCCAATCAGCCCCAGCATTTT. This codes for CASALGGPNQPQHF. The full variable domain, completed using reference TRBV12-5 and TRBJ1-5, is DARVTQTPRHKVTEMGQEVTMRCQPILGHNTVFWYRQTMMQGLELLAYFRNRAPLDDSGMPKDRFSAEMPDATLATLKIQPSEPRDSAVYFCASALGGPNQPQHFGDGTRLSIL.